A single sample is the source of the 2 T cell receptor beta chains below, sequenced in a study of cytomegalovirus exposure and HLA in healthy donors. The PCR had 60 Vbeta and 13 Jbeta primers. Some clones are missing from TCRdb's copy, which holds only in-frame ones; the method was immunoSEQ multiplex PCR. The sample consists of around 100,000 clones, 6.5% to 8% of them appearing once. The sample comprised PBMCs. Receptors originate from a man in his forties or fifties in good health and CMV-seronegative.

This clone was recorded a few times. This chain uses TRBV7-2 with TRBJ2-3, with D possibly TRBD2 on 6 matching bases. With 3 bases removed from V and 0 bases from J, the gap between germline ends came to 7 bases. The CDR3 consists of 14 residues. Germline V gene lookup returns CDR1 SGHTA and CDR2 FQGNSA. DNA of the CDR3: TGTGCCAGCAGCTTCGGGGGAAGCACAGATACGCAGTATTTT. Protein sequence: CASSFGGSTDTQYF.

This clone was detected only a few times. The CDR3 is CASSFISGDYEQYF. The DNA of the CDR3 is TGTGCCAGCAGTTTCATTAGCGGGGACTACGAGCAGTACTTC. This rearrangement joins TRBV28 to TRBJ2-7, with 8 bases fitting TRBD2. Germline V gene data show CDR1 as MDHEN and CDR2 as SYDVKM. The CDR3 has 14 amino acids. J gave up 3 bases and V 3 bases, and 4 bases lay outside the gene matches.